This T cell receptor (beta chain) was documented in a study of cytomegalovirus exposure and HLA in healthy donors. Study details: Early released data had tens of millions of unique TCRs, all coming from HLA-typed donors.

The PCR contained 60 Vbeta and 13 Jbeta primers. Clones were read by immunoSEQ multiplex PCR, and TCRdb kept only the in-frame ones, dropping some. Its table records about 77,000 clones. V lost 3 bases, J lost 7 bases, and 16 bases lay in between. This CDR3 has 15 residues. Per the germline V gene, CDR1 is MNHNS and CDR2 is SASEGT. The sequenced sample consisted of PBMCs. The V gene is TRBV6-1, the J gene TRBJ1-5; maybe TRBD1 (6 bases). The origin of this receptor is a man between 45 and 60 years old in good health and CMV-seropositive. This CDR3 reads CASSELGRGVQPQHF. As DNA, the CDR3 is TGTGCCAGCAGTGAGCTGGGCAGGGGCGTCCAGCCCCAGCATTTT.